The 10 T cell receptor beta chains given below trace back to one sample, sequenced in a study of shared clonotypes between healthy human individuals. The protocol was immunoSEQ multiplex PCR, while the TCRdb copy is restricted to in-frame clones and leaves out a portion. The sample has around 99,000 clones; approximately 63% are singletons. The sample comprised memory CD8+ T cells sorted from blood. The sample's subset: CD45RO+ cells pooled with CCR7-negative TemRA cells. The source is a man aged 30-40 years in good health.

The chain uses TRBV5-4 and TRBJ2-7, with D unclear. This CDR3 has 12 residues. Trimming cost V 0 bases and J 3 bases, with 4 bases left between them. CDR1 is SGHNT and CDR2 is YYREEE in the germline V gene (reference sequence). The CDR3 is CASSLVGYEQYF. In nucleotides, the CDR3 is TGTGCCAGCAGCTTGGTTGGCTACGAGCAGTACTTC.

The chain employs TRBV9 and TRBJ1-5; D is unclear. V dropped 0 bases and J dropped 1 base, with 5 bases sitting between them. The CDR3 runs 14 residues. The V gene's germline CDR1 is SGDLS and CDR2 YYNGEE. The CDR3, as DNA: TGTGCCAGCAGCGTAGGTCACAGCAATCAGCCCCAGCATTTT. Translation: CASSVGHSNQPQHF.

The V gene is TRBV7-9, the J gene TRBJ2-3; D is perhaps TRBD2 (6 bases). CDR3 size: 12 residues. Germline V gene sequence: CDR1 SEHNR, CDR2 FQNEAQ (reference sequence). The V end was cut by 5 bases, the J end by 6 bases, with 9 bases between. CDR3 protein: CASSRREDTQYF. The CDR3 DNA reads TGTGCCAGCAGCCGACGGGAGGATACGCAGTATTTT.

The gene calls are TRBV10-3 and TRBJ1-5, with D possibly TRBD1 on 6 matching bases. Germline V gene lookup returns CDR1 ENHRY and CDR2 SYGVKD. Between the trimmed V and J ends, which lost 4 bases and 7 bases, there was a span of 14 bases. The CDR3 extends over 14 amino acids. CDR3 sequence: CAISGLKGGQPQHF. The CDR3 nucleotides read TGTGCCATCAGTGGTTTAAAGGGGGGACAGCCCCAGCATTTT.

The chain links TRBV15 to TRBJ2-6; tentative D call: TRBD1 (6 bases). The CDR3 is 16 residues long. Germline CDR1 and CDR2: LNHNV and YYDKDF (reference sequence). V was shortened by 0 bases and J by 6 bases, with 12 bases between the two germline ends. The chain's CDR3 is CATSREYRVLANVLTF. The DNA for the CDR3 is TGTGCCACCAGCAGAGAATACAGGGTATTGGCCAACGTCCTGACTTTC.

This clone came up many times. The chain recombines TRBV6-4 with TRBJ1-1; D is undetermined. Trimming left V 4 bases short and J 1 base short, with 7 bases between. Germline V gene sequence: CDR1 MRHNA, CDR2 SNTAGT. The length of the CDR3 is 13 residues. The CDR3 here is CASSVAQNTEAFF. The CDR3 DNA reads TGTGCCAGCAGTGTCGCCCAGAACACTGAAGCTTTCTTT.

The J gene is TRBJ2-4, the V gene TRBV28; D possibly matches TRBD1 or TRBD2 (5 bases each). Germline CDR1 MDHEN, CDR2 SYDVKM. V shed 6 bases and J shed 8 bases, with 14 bases lying between them. This CDR3 has 13 residues. CDR3 nucleotides: TGTGCCAGCAGACAGCAGGGAGTTGACATTCAGTACTTC. Amino acid sequence: CASRQQGVDIQYF.

This clone was seen a few times. This same CDR3 is encoded by further DNA sequences in the sample. This chain connects TRBV6-4 to TRBJ2-3, with TRBD2 identical over 7 bases. Germline CDR1 is MRHNA and CDR2 is SNTAGT. V gave up 0 bases and J gave up 2 bases; unmatched junction bases: 2. The CDR3 loop spans 15 amino acids. CDR3 protein: CASSDSAGATDTQYF. The CDR3 DNA reads as TGTGCCAGCAGTGACTCTGCGGGAGCCACAGATACGCAGTATTTT.

This chain uses TRBV28 with TRBJ1-4; TRBD1 matches 7 bases. J was trimmed by 5 bases and V by 7 bases; bases with no gene match: 13. Germline CDR1 reads MDHEN; CDR2 reads SYDVKM. This CDR3 contains 16 residues. CDR3 protein: CASTLLVPGGNEKLFF. The DNA of the CDR3 is TGTGCCAGCACTCTCTTAGTCCCAGGGGGGAATGAAAAACTGTTTTTT.

The gene calls are TRBV29-1 and TRBJ2-1; a weak D match, TRBD2 (5 bases). Germline CDR1 and CDR2: SQVTM and ANQGSEA. Trimming removed 7 bases at V and 11 bases at J, with 15 bases between. The CDR3 has 11 amino acids. The CDR3 is CSGIELGKQFF. The CDR3 region has the DNA TGCAGCGGGATAGAACTAGGAAAGCAGTTCTTC.